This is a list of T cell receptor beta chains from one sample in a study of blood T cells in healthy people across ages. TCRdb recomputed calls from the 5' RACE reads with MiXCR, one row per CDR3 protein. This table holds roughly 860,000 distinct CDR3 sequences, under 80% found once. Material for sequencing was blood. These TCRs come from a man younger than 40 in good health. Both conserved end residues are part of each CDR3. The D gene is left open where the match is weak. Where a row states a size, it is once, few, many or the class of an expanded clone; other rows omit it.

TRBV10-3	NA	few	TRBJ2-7	TGTGCCATCAGATCGGGCAACCGCTCAAACTACGAGCAGTACTTC	CAIRSGNRSNYEQYF
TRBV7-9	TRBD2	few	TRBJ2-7	TGTGCCAGCAGCTTCTACGGGGGGGGCTCCTACGAGCAGTACTTC	CASSFYGGGSYEQYF
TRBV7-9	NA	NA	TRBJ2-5	TGTGCCAGCAGCGCAACCCGGGGCTTGGTTTACAATGAGCAGTACTTC	CASSATRGLVYNEQYF
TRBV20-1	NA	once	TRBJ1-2	TGCAGTGCTAGAGATTCAGGGGTGGGTGGCTACACCTTC	CSARDSGVGGYTF
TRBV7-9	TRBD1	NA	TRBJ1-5	TGTGCCAGCAGCCCCATTGACAGGGACGCTCAGCCCCAGCATTTT	CASSPIDRDAQPQHF
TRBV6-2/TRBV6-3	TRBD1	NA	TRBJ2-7	TGTGCCAGCAGTTCCTGGACAGGGTCCTCCTACGAGCAGTACTTC	CASSSWTGSSYEQYF
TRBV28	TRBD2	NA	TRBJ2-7	TGTGCCAGCAGTTTGCCCCTGGGACTAGCGGGGGGATACCCCTACGAGCAGTACTTC	CASSLPLGLAGGYPYEQYF
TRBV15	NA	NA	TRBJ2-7	TGTGCCACCAGCAGAGATCTCCAAACCGGAGTCGAGCAGTACTTC	CATSRDLQTGVEQYF
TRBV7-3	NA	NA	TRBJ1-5	TGTGCCTGCAGCCTACAGGGAACGGGCAATCAGCCCCAGCATTTT	CACSLQGTGNQPQHF
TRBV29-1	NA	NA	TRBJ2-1	TGCAGCGTTCAAGGACAAACAAGCTCCTACAATGAGCAGTTCTTC	CSVQGQTSSYNEQFF
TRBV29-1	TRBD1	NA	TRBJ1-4	TGCAGCGTTGAAGATCCGGCCAGGGGGAATGAAAAACTGTTTTTT	CSVEDPARGNEKLFF
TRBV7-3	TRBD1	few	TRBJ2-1	TGTGCCAGCAGCTCAGACAGGGTGAGCAATGAGCAGTTCTTC	CASSSDRVSNEQFF
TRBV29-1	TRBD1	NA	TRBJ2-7	TGCAGCGTTGAAGTTGTAGACAGGGGGGGCTACGAGCAGTACTTC	CSVEVVDRGGYEQYF
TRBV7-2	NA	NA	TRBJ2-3	TGTGCCAGCAGCTTATCGGCGGGGGCGATCACAGATACGCAGTATTTT	CASSLSAGAITDTQYF
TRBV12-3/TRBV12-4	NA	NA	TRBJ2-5	TGTGCCAGCAGTTCCGTACGGGAGAGAGAGACCCAGTACTTC	CASSSVRERETQYF
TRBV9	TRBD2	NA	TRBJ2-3	TGTGCCAGCAGCCCCATGGGCGGGGGTTCAGATACGCAGTATTTT	CASSPMGGGSDTQYF
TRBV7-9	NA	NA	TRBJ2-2	TGTGCCAGCAGCCAGGGAAGAGCCGGGGAGCTGTTTTTT	CASSQGRAGELFF
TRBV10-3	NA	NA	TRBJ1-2	TGTGCCATCAGTGGTGCACGGGACTATGGCTACACCTTC	CAISGARDYGYTF
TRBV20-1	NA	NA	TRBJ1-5	TGCAGTGCTTCGACAGGTCAACATAACAATCAGCCCCAGCATTTT	CSASTGQHNNQPQHF
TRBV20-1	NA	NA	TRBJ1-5	TGCAGTGCTAGAGAGTCGGGGGGATGGAAACAGCCCCAGCATTTT	CSARESGGWKQPQHF
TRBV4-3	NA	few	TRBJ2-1	TGCGCCAGCAGCCAAGGATTACTAAGCTCCTACAATGAGCAGTTCTTC	CASSQGLLSSYNEQFF
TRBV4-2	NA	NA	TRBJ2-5	TGTGCCAGCAGCCAAGAGATAGGAGGGGAGACCCAGTACTTC	CASSQEIGGETQYF
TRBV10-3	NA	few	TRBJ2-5	TGTGCCATCGGCTATGGGATGGGAGAGACCCAGTACTTC	CAIGYGMGETQYF
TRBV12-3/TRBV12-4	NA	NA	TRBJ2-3	TGTGCCAGCAGTACACGCCAGCGGGTCAATACGCAGTATTTT	CASSTRQRVNTQYF
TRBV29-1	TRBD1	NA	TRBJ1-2	TGCAGCGTCCGCCCCGGGACAGGGGTTAACTATGGCTACACCTTC	CSVRPGTGVNYGYTF
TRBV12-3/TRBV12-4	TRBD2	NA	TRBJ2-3	TGTGCCAGCAGTTTCAACTTCGCCAGCGGGGGCGAATTCACAGATACGCAGTATTTT	CASSFNFASGGEFTDTQYF
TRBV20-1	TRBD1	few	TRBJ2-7	TGCAGTGGGTTACGGACAGGGAACTCCTACGAGCAGTACTTC	CSGLRTGNSYEQYF
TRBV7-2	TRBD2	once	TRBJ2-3	TGCGCCAGCAGGAGGCTAGCGGGGGGTCGCGCCACAGATACGCAGTATTTT	CASRRLAGGRATDTQYF
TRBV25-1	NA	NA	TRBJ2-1	TGTGCCAGCAGTGAATACACGTACGAGCCCTACAATGAGCAGTTCTTC	CASSEYTYEPYNEQFF
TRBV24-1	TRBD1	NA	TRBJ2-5	TGTGCCACCAGTGAAACCGGGACAGGGGCGTCGGAGACCCAGTACTTC	CATSETGTGASETQYF
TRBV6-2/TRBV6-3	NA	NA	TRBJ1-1	TGTGCCAGCAGTCCTACACCCCAGATGAACACTGAAGCTTTCTTT	CASSPTPQMNTEAFF
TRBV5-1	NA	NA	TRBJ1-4	TGCGCCAGCAGCCTGCGGGCCTCAAAGGGCACTAATGAAAAACTGTTTTTT	CASSLRASKGTNEKLFF